What follows are 17 T cell receptor beta chains derived from one specimen sequenced in a study of type 1 regulatory T cells. No antigen is known for these receptors. In TCRdb, the reads were re-called with MiXCR into one record per CDR3 protein. The table includes roughly 65,000 distinct CDR3 sequences, approximately 50% detected once. Sample: cultured non-Tr1 T cells, either the whole culture or a sorted T cell fraction (not recorded which). The origin of the receptors is a human donor in good health.

This clonotype showed up just a few times. The chain uses TRBV4-2 and TRBJ1-6; D is undetermined. Between the trimmed V and J ends, which lost 2 bases and 8 bases, there was a span of 10 bases. CDR1 is LGHNA, CDR2 YNFKEQ, per germline. The CDR3 contains 14 residues. The CDR3 loop reads CASSQYSGDSPLHF. The CDR3 nucleotides are TGTGCCAGCAGCCAATATTCGGGCGATTCACCCCTCCACTTT.

The chain employs TRBV29-1 and TRBJ1-1; D remains unclear. V shed 5 bases and J shed 4 bases, with 11 bases lying between them. Germline V gene lookup returns CDR1 SQVTM and CDR2 ANQGSEA. This CDR3 has 12 residues. The CDR3 bases are TGCAGCGTTAGTAAGGGTTCCACTGAAGCTTTCTTT. This gives the protein CSVSKGSTEAFF.

This clonotype was picked up a small number of times. This chain joins TRBV4-3 and TRBJ1-2; D unresolved. This CDR3 has 14 amino acids. Germline CDR1 and CDR2: LGHNA and YSLEER. The V end lost 4 bases, the J end lost 3 bases, and 12 bases lay between the germline ends. The CDR3, as DNA: TGCGCCAGCAGCCGCTCTGGCTATGACTATGGCTACACCTTC. This translates into CASSRSGYDYGYTF.

CDR3 nucleotides: TGTGCCAGCAGCTTAGCGGCGGGATACAATGAGCAGTTCTTC. Translating gives CASSLAAGYNEQFF. This chain links TRBV7-2 with TRBJ2-1; D is perhaps TRBD2 (6 bases). CDR3 length equals 14 residues. CDR1 and CDR2 from the germline V gene are SGHTA and FQGNSA. The germline V and J ends were trimmed by 0 bases and 4 bases, with 7 bases remaining between them. The complete variable domain, with remaining parts taken from reference TRBV7-2 and TRBJ2-1, reads GAGVSQSPSNKVTEKGKDVELRCDPISGHTALYWYRQSLGQGLEFLIYFQGNSAPDKSGLPSDRFSAERTGGSVSTLTIQRTQQEDSAVYLCASSLAAGYNEQFFGPGTRLTVL.

Only a few counts were recorded for this clonotype. The chain uses TRBV5-6 and TRBJ1-6; possible D gene TRBD1, 6 bases. Germline V gives CDR1 SGHDT, CDR2 YYEEEE. The CDR3 consists of 15 residues. Trimming shortened V by 0 bases and J by 12 bases, and 16 bases separated the two germline ends. The CDR3 sequence is CASSLGPTGERPLHF. DNA of the CDR3: TGTGCCAGCAGCTTGGGGCCGACAGGAGAGAGACCCCTCCACTTT.

This chain joins TRBV5-1 and TRBJ1-3; possible D gene TRBD1, 5 bases. Germline CDR1 and CDR2: SGHRS and YFSETQ. The CDR3 covers 14 residues. V lost 4 bases to trimming and J lost 0 bases, with 8 bases between them. CDR3 amino acids: CASSTGHSGNTIYF. CDR3 nucleotide sequence: TGCGCCAGCAGCACCGGACACTCTGGAAACACCATATATTTT.

V and J are TRBV6-2 or TRBV6-3 and TRBJ2-1; D is unresolved. CDR1 and CDR2 from the germline V gene are MNHEY and SVGEGT. The CDR3 has 14 residues. The V end lost 2 bases, the J end lost 4 bases, and 9 bases lay between the germline ends. In DNA form, the CDR3 reads TGTGCCAGCAGTTACGACCCCCGTTACAATGAGCAGTTCTTC. Translating gives CASSYDPRYNEQFF.

J is TRBJ1-2 and V is TRBV20-1; 9 positions match TRBD1. V lost 7 bases and J lost 2; bases outside the gene matches: 5. Per the germline V gene, CDR1 is DFQATT and CDR2 is SNEGSKA (reference sequence). The CDR3 spans 13 residues. The CDR3: CSGVDRGNYGYTF. For the CDR3, the DNA is TGCAGTGGTGTGGACAGGGGCAACTATGGCTACACCTTC.

This clonotype was detected a few times. This chain joins TRBV27 and TRBJ1-4; 8 positions agree with TRBD1. Germline V gene sequence: CDR1 MNHEY, CDR2 SMNVEV (reference sequence). The CDR3 spans 15 residues. The trim removed 5 bases at V and 3 bases at J, leaving 5 bases unmatched. CDR3 DNA: TGTGCCAGCAGTCTTCGACAGGGGCCTAATGAAAAACTGTTTTTT. This translates into CASSLRQGPNEKLFF. Full variable domain (remainder filled in from reference TRBV27 and TRBJ1-4): EAQVTQNPRYLITVTGKKLTVTCSQNMNHEYMSWYRQDPGLGLRQIYYSMNVEVTDKGDVPEGYKVSRKEKRNFPLILESPSPNQTSLYFCASSLRQGPNEKLFFGSGTQLSVL.

V gene TRBV7-7 combines with J gene TRBJ2-2, with TRBD1 matching 7 bases. CDR1 is SSHAT and CDR2 is FNYEAQ in the germline V gene (reference sequence). The CDR3 consists of 15 residues. V shed 0 bases and J 5 bases; nucleotides not matched to a gene: 3. For the CDR3, the DNA is TGTGCCAGCAGCTTAGCATCAGGGGGTACCGGGGAGCTGTTTTTT. This encodes CASSLASGGTGELFF.

This rearrangement joins TRBV12-3 or TRBV12-4 to TRBJ1-1; 7 positions match TRBD1. V was clipped by 6 bases and J by 4 bases; unmatched bases: 8. This CDR3 spans 14 amino acids. The CDR3 sequence is CASSPSTGFTEAFF. The CDR3 DNA reads as TGTGCCAGCAGCCCCTCGACAGGGTTCACTGAAGCTTTCTTT.

This clonotype has just a few counts. The CDR3 DNA sequence: TGCAGTGCTAGGACGGGGGGGTTCACAGATACGCAGTATTTT. It specifies CSARTGGFTDTQYF. The chain couples TRBV20-1 to TRBJ2-3, with 8 bases identical to TRBD2. CDR3 size: 14 residues. The V segment lost 3 bases and the J segment 2 bases; nucleotides outside the gene matches: 4. Germline values: CDR1 DFQATT, CDR2 SNEGSKA (reference sequence).

In DNA, the CDR3 is TGCAGTGCTAGCCAGGGTATCGCCGAGCAGTACTTC. Amino acids: CSASQGIAEQYF. The gene calls are TRBV20-1 and TRBJ2-7; the D gene is possibly TRBD1 (5 bases). The CDR3 loop spans 12 amino acids. Germline CDR1 and CDR2: DFQATT and SNEGSKA (reference sequence). The germline V and J ends were trimmed by 3 bases and 6 bases, with 12 bases remaining between them.

This clonotype was detected only a few times. The chain is built from TRBV7-9 and TRBJ2-3; a weak D match, TRBD2 (5 bases). The CDR3 consists of 11 residues. Germline-derived CDR1 and CDR2 are SEHNR and FQNEAQ (reference sequence). Between the trimmed V and J ends, which lost 5 bases and 8 bases, there was a span of 8 bases. The CDR3: CASSPGSTQYF. CDR3 nucleotide sequence: TGTGCCAGCAGCCCGGGGAGTACGCAGTATTTT.

This clonotype was counted a few times. This CDR3 reads CASSLEELGGSGNTIYF. For the CDR3, the DNA is TGCGCCAGCAGCTTGGAAGAGCTGGGTGGGTCTGGAAACACCATATATTTT. The rearrangement links TRBV5-1 to TRBJ1-3; no clear D gene. The V gene lost 0 bases and the J gene lost 1 base, with 14 bases spanning the gap. Germline V gene sequence: CDR1 SGHRS, CDR2 YFSETQ. CDR3 length: 17 amino acids.

In nucleotides, the CDR3 is TGTGCCAGCAGCCAAGATTCCCCCCCTCTTGGGAAACTGTTTTTT. It yields the protein CASSQDSPPLGKLFF. The chain carries TRBV3-1 and TRBJ1-4; no clear D gene. V was shortened by 0 bases and J by 11 bases, with 16 bases between the two germline ends. The CDR3 spans 15 residues. Germline lookup yields CDR1 LGHDT and CDR2 YNNKEL (reference sequence).

The chain is built from TRBV6-5 and TRBJ1-1; TRBD1 is a possible D gene (5 bases). Trimming stripped 8 bases from V and 4 bases from J, with 14 bases between. Germline assignment: CDR1 MNHEY and CDR2 SVGAGI. The CDR3 is 13 residues long. CDR3 in amino acids: CASHQGVGTEAFF. In DNA form, the CDR3 reads TGTGCCAGCCATCAAGGGGTCGGCACTGAAGCTTTCTTT.